This T cell receptor beta chain was profiled in a study of blood T cell repertoires in COVID-19. About the research overall: There were acute and convalescent COVID-19 samples, and they came from the United States, Italy and Spain. The analysed material was cDNA or gDNA that came from T cells, B-cell-depleted T cells, or PBMCs.

This clone was recorded only once. Per germline, CDR1 SQVTM and CDR2 ANQGSEA. There are 15 residues in the CDR3. The germline V and J ends were trimmed by 8 bases and 0 bases, with 20 bases remaining between them. The data were produced by immunoSEQ multiplex PCR, yet TCRdb's version contains in-frame clones alone and is incomplete. The repertoire holds tens of thousands of clones, with 70% to 90% as singletons. The genes are TRBV29-1 and TRBJ2-7, with D tentatively TRBD2 (6 bases). The sample was peripheral blood. This receptor was obtained from a man in his sixties in a cohort sampled during active COVID-19. The CDR3 nucleotides read TGCAGCTCACTTGGGCTCGGGACTGTCTCCTACGAGCAGTACTTC. It encodes CSSLGLGTVSYEQYF.